These 9 T cell receptor beta chains share one sample of origin, sequenced in a study of blood T cell repertoires in COVID-19. The assay was immunoSEQ multiplex PCR, and TCRdb's table has in-frame clones only and misses some. The sample includes a few hundred thousand clones, roughly 90% of them seen just once. Sequencing input: peripheral blood. These receptors all come from a woman aged 25 to 39 with COVID-19, enrolled during active disease.

V and J are TRBV19 and TRBJ1-3, with D possibly matching TRBD1 (6 bases). CDR1 and CDR2 (germline): LNHDA, SQIVND (reference sequence). Trimming removed 5 bases at V and 0 bases at J, with 14 bases between. The CDR3 spans 16 residues. In DNA, the CDR3 is TGTGCCAGTAGTTTACAGGGTCCCGACTCTGGAAACACCATATATTTT. Its protein product is CASSLQGPDSGNTIYF.

This rearrangement joins TRBV2 to TRBJ2-2; perhaps TRBD1 as D (6 bases). The CDR3 consists of 15 residues. CDR1 is SNHLY and CDR2 is FYNNEI in the germline V gene. V was cut by 5 bases and J by 5 bases, with 15 bases left in between. The CDR3 DNA reads TGTGCCAGCAGTAAGAGACAGGTCCCGACCGGGGAGCTGTTTTTT. This translates into CASSKRQVPTGELFF.

V gene TRBV4-1 combines with J gene TRBJ2-3; 9 nucleotides align to TRBD1. V shed 3 bases and J 5 bases; nucleotides not matched to a gene: 15. This CDR3 comprises 18 residues. Germline V gives CDR1 MGHRA, CDR2 YSYEKL. The CDR3 DNA is TGCGCCAGCAGCCATCCCCAGCTCCGGGACAGGGTTAAAGATACGCAGTATTTT. Translated, it gives CASSHPQLRDRVKDTQYF.

This clone has more than one count but fewer than ten. This chain uses TRBV11-3 with TRBJ2-1, with D possibly matching TRBD2 (6 bases). The CDR3 is 16 residues long. The V and J ends lost 1 base and 3 bases respectively, with 13 bases between them. Germline CDR1 and CDR2: SGHNT and YENEEA. In DNA, the CDR3 is TGTGCCAGCAGCTTAGTCCCGGGAGCTCACTACAATGAGCAGTTCTTC. Its translation: CASSLVPGAHYNEQFF.

This chain connects TRBV27 to TRBJ2-1, with 10 positions matching TRBD1. The trim removed 6 bases at V and 6 bases at J, leaving 11 bases unmatched. Germline CDR1 is MNHEY and CDR2 is SMNVEV (reference sequence). The CDR3 runs 16 residues. The CDR3 DNA follows: TGTGCCAGCAGGACCATGACAGGGGGCCTCTTCAATGAGCAGTTCTTC. It yields the protein CASRTMTGGLFNEQFF.

This clone has just one count. The V gene is TRBV5-4, the J gene TRBJ2-4, with D perhaps TRBD1 (6 bases). V was cut by 4 bases and J by 5 bases, with 13 bases left in between. The CDR3 sequence is 14 residues long. In germline, CDR1 is SGHNT, CDR2 YYREEE (reference sequence). Here the CDR3 reads CASSRMGAENIQYF. The CDR3 bases are TGTGCCAGCAGCAGGATGGGGGCTGAAAACATTCAGTACTTC.

The chain joins TRBV19 to TRBJ1-5; D is possibly TRBD1 (6 bases). Trimming pared 5 bases from V and 7 bases from J, leaving 27 bases between. The CDR3 loop spans 18 amino acids. Germline assignment: CDR1 LNHDA and CDR2 SQIVND (reference sequence). CDR3 loop: CASSPADGQLPLIQPQHF. DNA of the CDR3: TGTGCCAGTAGTCCGGCTGATGGACAGCTACCTTTAATACAGCCCCAGCATTTT.

The chain carries TRBV7-6 and TRBJ2-1; 7 bases are shared with TRBD2. CDR3 length: 16 amino acids. CDR1 is SGHVS, CDR2 FNYEAQ, per germline. J was trimmed by 6 bases and V by 1 base; bases with no gene match: 9. The DNA of the CDR3 is TGTGCCAGCAGCTTAGGGCTAGCGGCACCCTCCAATGAGCAGTTCTTC. It codes for CASSLGLAAPSNEQFF.

The CDR3 region is CASSRQGAALYGYTF. CDR3 bases: TGTGCCAGCAGCCGACAGGGGGCCGCACTCTATGGCTACACCTTC. The chain uses TRBV6-5 and TRBJ1-2, with 10 bases that match TRBD1. The CDR3 spans 15 residues. The J segment lost 4 bases and the V segment lost 6 bases, leaving 8 bases of the junction unmatched. The germline CDR1 and CDR2 sequences are MNHEY and SVGAGI.